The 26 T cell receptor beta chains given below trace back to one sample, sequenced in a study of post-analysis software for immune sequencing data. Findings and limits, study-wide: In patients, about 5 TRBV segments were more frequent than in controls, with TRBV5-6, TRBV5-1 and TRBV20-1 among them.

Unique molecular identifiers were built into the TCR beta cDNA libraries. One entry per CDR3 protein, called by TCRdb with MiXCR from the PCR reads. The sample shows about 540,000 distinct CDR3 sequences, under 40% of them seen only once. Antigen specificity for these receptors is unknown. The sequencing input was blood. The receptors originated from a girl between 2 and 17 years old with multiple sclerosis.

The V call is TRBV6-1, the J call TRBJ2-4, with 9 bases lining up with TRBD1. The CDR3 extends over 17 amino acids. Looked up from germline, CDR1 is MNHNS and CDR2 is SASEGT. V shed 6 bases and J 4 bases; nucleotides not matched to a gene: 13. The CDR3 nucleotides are TGTGCCAGCAGGAAATATCCCGGGGGACAGGGAAAAAACATTCAGTACTTC. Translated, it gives CASRKYPGGQGKNIQYF.

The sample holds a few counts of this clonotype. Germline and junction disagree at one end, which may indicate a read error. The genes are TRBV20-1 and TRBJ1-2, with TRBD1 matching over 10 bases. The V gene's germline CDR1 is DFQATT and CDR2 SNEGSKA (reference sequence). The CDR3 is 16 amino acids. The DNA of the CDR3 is TGCAGTGCTAGAGGTCCGGGACAGGGGATTAACCATGGCTACACCTTC. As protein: CSARGPGQGINHGYTF.

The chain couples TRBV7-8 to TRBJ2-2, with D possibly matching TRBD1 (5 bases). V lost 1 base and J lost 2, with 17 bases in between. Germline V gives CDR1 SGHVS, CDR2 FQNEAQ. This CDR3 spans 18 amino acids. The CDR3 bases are TGTGCCAGCAGCTTAGAGGGGTTCGGCAGGGCCAACACCGGGGAGCTGTTTTTT. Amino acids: CASSLEGFGRANTGELFF.

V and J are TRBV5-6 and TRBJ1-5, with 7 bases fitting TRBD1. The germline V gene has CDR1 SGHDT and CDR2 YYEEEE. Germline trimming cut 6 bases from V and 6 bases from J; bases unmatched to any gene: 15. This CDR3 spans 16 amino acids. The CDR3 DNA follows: TGTGCCAGCACCTGGGGGGGAGGGGGCGCCGGTCAGCCCCAGCATTTT. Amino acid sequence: CASTWGGGGAGQPQHF.

The CDR3 is CASSLVASQETQYF. CDR3 in DNA: TGCGCCAGCAGCTTGGTCGCATCACAAGAGACCCAGTACTTC. V and J are TRBV5-1 and TRBJ2-5; D is ambiguous. The CDR3 extends over 14 amino acids. V lost 0 bases, J lost 2 bases, and 8 bases lay in between. CDR1 and CDR2 from the germline V gene are SGHRS and YFSETQ.

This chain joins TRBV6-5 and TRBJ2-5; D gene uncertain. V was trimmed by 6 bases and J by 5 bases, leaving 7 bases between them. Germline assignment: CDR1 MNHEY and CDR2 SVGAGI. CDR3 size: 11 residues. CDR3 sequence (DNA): TGTGCCAGCAGACGGTTCGAGACCCAGTACTTC. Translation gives CASRRFETQYF.

CDR3 sequence: CASSPTSGGAVRNEQFF. The CDR3 DNA sequence: TGCGCCAGCAGCCCTACTAGCGGGGGGGCCGTGCGGAATGAGCAGTTCTTC. This chain joins TRBV5-1 and TRBJ2-1; 13 bases are shared with TRBD2. The CDR3 is made up of 17 amino acids. Looked up from germline, CDR1 is SGHRS and CDR2 is YFSETQ. J was trimmed by 7 bases and V by 4 bases; bases with no gene match: 11.

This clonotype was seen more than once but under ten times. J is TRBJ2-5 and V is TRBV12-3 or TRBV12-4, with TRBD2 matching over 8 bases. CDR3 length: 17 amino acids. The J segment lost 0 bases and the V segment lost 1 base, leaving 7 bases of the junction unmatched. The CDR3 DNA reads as TGTGCCAGCAGTTTAGGGGAGGTAGCGGGGTACCAAGAGACCCAGTACTTC. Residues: CASSLGEVAGYQETQYF.

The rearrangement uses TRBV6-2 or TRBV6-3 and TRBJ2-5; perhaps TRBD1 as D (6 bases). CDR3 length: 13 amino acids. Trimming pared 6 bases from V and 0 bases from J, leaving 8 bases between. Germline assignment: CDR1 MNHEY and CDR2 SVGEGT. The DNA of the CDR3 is TGTGCCAGCAGCAGGGACAACCAAGAGACCCAGTACTTC. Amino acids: CASSRDNQETQYF.

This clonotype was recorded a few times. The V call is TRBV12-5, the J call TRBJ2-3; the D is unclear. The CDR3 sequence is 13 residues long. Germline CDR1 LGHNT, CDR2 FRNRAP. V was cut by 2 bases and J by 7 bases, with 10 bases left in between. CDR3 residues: CASGLPGYNTQYF. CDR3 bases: TGTGCTAGTGGTTTGCCGGGTTACAATACGCAGTATTTT. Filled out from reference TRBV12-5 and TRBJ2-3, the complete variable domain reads DARVTQTPRHKVTEMGQEVTMRCQPILGHNTVFWYRQTMMQGLELLAYFRNRAPLDDSGMPKDRFSAEMPDATLATLKIQPSEPRDSAVYFCASGLPGYNTQYFGPGTRLTVL.

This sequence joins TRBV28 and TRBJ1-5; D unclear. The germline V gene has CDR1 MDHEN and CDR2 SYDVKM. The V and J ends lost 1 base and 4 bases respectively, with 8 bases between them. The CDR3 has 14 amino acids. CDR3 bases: TGTGCCAGCAGTTTATCTTGGCGGAATCAGCCCCAGCATTTT. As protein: CASSLSWRNQPQHF. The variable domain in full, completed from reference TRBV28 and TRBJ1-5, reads DVKVTQSSRYLVKRTGEKVFLECVQDMDHENMFWYRQDPGLGLRLIYFSYDVKMKEKGDIPEGYSVSREKKERFSLILESASTNQTSMYLCASSLSWRNQPQHFGDGTRLSIL.

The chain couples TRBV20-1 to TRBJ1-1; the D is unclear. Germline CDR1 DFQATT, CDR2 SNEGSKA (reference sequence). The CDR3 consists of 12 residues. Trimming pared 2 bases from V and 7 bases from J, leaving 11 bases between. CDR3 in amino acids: CSARRTLGEAFF. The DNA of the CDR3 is TGCAGTGCTAGACGTACATTGGGTGAAGCTTTCTTT.

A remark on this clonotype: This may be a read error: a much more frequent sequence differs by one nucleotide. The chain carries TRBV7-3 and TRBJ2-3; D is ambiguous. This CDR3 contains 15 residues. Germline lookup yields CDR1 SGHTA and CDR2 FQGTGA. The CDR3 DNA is TGTGCCAGCAGCTTAACGGGCGGTACCACAGATGCGCAGTATTTT. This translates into CASSLTGGTTDAQYF.

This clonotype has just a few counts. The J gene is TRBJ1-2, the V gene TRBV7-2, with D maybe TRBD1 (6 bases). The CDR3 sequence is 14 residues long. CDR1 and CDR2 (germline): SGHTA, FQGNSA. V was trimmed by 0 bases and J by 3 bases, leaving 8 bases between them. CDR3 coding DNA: TGTGCCAGCAGCTTAGCTTCAGGGGACTATGGCTACACCTTC. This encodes CASSLASGDYGYTF. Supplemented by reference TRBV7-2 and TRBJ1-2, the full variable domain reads GAGVSQSPSNKVTEKGKDVELRCDPISGHTALYWYRQSLGQGLEFLIYFQGNSAPDKSGLPSDRFSAERTGGSVSTLTIQRTQQEDSAVYLCASSLASGDYGYTFGSGTRLTVV.

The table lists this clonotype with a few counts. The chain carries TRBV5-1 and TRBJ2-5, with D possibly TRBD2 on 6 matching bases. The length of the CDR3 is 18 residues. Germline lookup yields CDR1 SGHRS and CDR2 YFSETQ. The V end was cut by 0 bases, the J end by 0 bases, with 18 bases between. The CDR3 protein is CASSLAVLRGGYQETQYF. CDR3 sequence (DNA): TGCGCCAGCAGCTTGGCCGTTTTGAGGGGAGGATACCAAGAGACCCAGTACTTC.

The CDR3 nucleotides are TGCGCCAGCAGCCAAGTATTTGGACAGGGGGATCAGCCCCAGCATTTT. As protein: CASSQVFGQGDQPQHF. This rearrangement joins TRBV4-1 to TRBJ1-5, with TRBD1 matching over 10 bases. Trimming took 1 base from V and 5 from J; bases not matched to a gene: 5. This CDR3 has 16 amino acids. CDR1 is MGHRA, CDR2 YSYEKL, per germline.

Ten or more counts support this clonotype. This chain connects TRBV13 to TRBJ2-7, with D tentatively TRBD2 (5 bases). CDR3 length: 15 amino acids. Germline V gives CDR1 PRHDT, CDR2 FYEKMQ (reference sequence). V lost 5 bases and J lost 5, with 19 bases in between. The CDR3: CASSPQGSEADEQYF. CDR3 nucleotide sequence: TGTGCCAGCAGCCCCCAAGGGAGCGAAGCGGACGAGCAGTACTTC.

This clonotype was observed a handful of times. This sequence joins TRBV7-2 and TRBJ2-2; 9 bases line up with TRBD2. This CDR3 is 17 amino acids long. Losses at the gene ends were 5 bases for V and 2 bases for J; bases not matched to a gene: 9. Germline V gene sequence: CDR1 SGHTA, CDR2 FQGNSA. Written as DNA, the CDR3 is TGTGCCAGCAGCAGACTAGCGGTGGCTGTTAACACCGGGGAGCTGTTTTTT. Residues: CASSRLAVAVNTGELFF. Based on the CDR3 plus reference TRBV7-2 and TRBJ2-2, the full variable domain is GAGVSQSPSNKVTEKGKDVELRCDPISGHTALYWYRQSLGQGLEFLIYFQGNSAPDKSGLPSDRFSAERTGGSVSTLTIQRTQQEDSAVYLCASSRLAVAVNTGELFFGEGSRLTVL.

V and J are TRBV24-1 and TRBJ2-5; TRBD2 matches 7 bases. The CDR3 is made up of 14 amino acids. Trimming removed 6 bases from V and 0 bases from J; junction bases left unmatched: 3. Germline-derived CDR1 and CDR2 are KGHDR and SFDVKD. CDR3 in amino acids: CATSSSGDQETQYF. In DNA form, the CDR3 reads TGTGCCACCAGTTCCAGCGGGGACCAAGAGACCCAGTACTTC.

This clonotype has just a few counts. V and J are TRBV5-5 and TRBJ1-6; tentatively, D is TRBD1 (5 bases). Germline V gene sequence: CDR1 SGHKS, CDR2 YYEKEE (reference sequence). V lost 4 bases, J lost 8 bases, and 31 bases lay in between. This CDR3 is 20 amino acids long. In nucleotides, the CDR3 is TGTGCCAGCAGCCTGACCCGTTCCCTCTTCGACAGAAACCGAGATTCACCCCTCCACTTT. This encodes CASSLTRSLFDRNRDSPLHF.

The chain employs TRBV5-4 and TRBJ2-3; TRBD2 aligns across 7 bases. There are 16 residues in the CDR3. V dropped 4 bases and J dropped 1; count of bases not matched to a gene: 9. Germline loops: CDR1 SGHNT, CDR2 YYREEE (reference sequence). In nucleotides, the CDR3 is TGTGCCAGCAGCGCCCCGGGAAGCGGGGGCACAGATACGCAGTATTTT. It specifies CASSAPGSGGTDTQYF. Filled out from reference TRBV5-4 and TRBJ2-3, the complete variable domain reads ETGVTQSPTHLIKTRGQQVTLRCSSQSGHNTVSWYQQALGQGPQFIFQYYREEENGRGNFPPRFSGLQFPNYSSELNVNALELDDSALYLCASSAPGSGGTDTQYFGPGTRLTVL.

The CDR3 loop reads CASAKGAGPGGETQYF. CDR3 sequence (DNA): TGCGCCAGCGCAAAGGGAGCAGGTCCGGGAGGAGAGACCCAGTACTTC. The chain is built from TRBV5-1 and TRBJ2-5; 7 nucleotides match TRBD2. V lost 7 bases, J lost 4 bases, and 16 bases stayed unmatched. The V gene's germline CDR1 is SGHRS and CDR2 YFSETQ. The CDR3 loop spans 16 amino acids.

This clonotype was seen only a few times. CDR3 DNA: TGTGCCAGCAGCCAAGGCCCACAGGGAAACCTCCACTTT. Encoded protein: CASSQGPQGNLHF. The chain uses TRBV3-1 and TRBJ1-6, with D perhaps TRBD1 (6 bases). The V end lost 1 base, the J end lost 15 bases, and 13 bases lay between the germline ends. This CDR3 is built from 13 residues. Germline assignment: CDR1 LGHDT and CDR2 YNNKEL (reference sequence).

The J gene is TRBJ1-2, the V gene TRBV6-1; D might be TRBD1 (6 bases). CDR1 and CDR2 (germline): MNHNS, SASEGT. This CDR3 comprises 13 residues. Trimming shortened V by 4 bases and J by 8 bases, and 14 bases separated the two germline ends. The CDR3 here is CASSVPGQGGYTF. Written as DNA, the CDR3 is TGTGCCAGCAGTGTTCCGGGACAAGGGGGCTACACCTTC.

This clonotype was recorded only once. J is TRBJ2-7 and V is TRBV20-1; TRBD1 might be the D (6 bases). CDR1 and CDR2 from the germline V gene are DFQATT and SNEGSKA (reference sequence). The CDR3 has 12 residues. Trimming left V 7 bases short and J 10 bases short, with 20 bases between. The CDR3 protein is CSGTEGQPFQYF. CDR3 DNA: TGCAGTGGGACCGAAGGACAGCCTTTTCAGTACTTC.

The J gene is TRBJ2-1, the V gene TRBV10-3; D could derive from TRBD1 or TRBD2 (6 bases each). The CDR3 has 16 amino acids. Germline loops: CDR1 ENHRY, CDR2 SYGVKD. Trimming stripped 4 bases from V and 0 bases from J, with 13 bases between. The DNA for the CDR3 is TGTGCCATCAGTGGGCAGGGGAGGAGCTCCTACAATGAGCAGTTCTTC. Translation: CAISGQGRSSYNEQFF.